The sequence of this T cell receptor beta chain was determined in a study of T-cell reconstitution after alpha-beta-depleted transplantation in children. A library of TCRbeta sequences, prepared with unique molecular identifiers, was generated. TCRdb called the PCR reads again in MiXCR, with one record for every CDR3 protein. This table holds about 300,000 distinct CDR3 sequences, nearly 8% found once. Study-wide findings and caveats: The main origin of T-cell counts and diversity one year after transplant was newly produced T cells.

Worth noting for this clonotype: Antigen unknown.

This clonotype originated in a female patient aged 2 to 10 who had a stem cell transplant for Fanconi anemia, so the T cells may come from the graft donor. Here the sequenced sample was peripheral blood, taken 360 days after TCRalphabeta/CD19-depleted stem cell transplant.

The CDR3 DNA sequence: TGTGCCAGCAGCTGGGAGGGATGGGAGCAGTACGTC. It yields the protein CASSWEGWEQYV. The chain recombines TRBV7-9 with TRBJ2-7; 7 bases match TRBD2. The germline CDR1 and CDR2 sequences are SEHNR and FQNEAQ (reference sequence). This CDR3 has 12 residues. After removal of 4 bases from V and 7 bases from J, the junction contained 4 bases not matched to a gene.